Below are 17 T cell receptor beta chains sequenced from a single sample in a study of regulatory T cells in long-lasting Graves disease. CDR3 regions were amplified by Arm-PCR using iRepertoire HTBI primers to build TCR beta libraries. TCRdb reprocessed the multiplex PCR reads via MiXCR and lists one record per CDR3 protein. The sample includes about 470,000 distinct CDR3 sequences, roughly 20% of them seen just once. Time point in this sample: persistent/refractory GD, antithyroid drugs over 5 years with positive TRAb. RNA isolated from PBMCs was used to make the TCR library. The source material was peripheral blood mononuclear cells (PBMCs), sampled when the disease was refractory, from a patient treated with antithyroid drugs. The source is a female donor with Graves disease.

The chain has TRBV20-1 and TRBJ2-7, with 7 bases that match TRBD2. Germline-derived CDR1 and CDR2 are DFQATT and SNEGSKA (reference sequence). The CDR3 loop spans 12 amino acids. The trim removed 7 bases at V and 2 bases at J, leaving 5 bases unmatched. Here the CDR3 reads CSVTSAPYEQYF. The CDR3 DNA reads TGCAGTGTCACTAGCGCACCCTACGAGCAGTACTTC.

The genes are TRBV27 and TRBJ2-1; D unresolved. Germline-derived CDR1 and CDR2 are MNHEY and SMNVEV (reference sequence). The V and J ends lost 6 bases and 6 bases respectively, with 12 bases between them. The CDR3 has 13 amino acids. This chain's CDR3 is CASSPTRFNEQFF. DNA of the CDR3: TGTGCCAGCAGCCCTACACGGTTCAATGAGCAGTTCTTC.

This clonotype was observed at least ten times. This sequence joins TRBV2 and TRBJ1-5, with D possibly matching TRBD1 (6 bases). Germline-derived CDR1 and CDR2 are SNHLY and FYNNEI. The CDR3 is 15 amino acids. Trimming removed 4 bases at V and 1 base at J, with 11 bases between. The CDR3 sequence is CASSAVRGSNQPQHF. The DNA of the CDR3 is TGTGCCAGCAGTGCTGTCAGGGGAAGCAATCAGCCCCAGCATTTT.

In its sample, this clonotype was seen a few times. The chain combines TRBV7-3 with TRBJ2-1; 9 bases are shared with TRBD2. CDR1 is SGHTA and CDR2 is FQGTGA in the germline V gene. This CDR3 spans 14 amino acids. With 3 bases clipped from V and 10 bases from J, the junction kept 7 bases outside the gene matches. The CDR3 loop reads CASSFTSGWNEQFF. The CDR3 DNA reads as TGTGCCAGCAGCTTTACTAGCGGGTGGAACGAGCAGTTCTTC.

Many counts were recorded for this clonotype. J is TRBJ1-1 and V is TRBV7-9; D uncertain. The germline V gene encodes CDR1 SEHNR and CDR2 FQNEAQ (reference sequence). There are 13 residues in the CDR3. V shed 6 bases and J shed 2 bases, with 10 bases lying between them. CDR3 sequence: CASRIGVNTEAFF. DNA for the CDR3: TGTGCCAGCAGAATCGGGGTAAACACTGAAGCTTTCTTT.

This CDR3 reads CASSYSGRDHITPDTQYF. CDR3 in DNA: TGTGCCAGCAGTTACTCAGGGAGGGATCATATCACACCAGATACGCAGTATTTT. The V call is TRBV6-2 or TRBV6-3, the J call TRBJ2-3; 7 bases are shared with TRBD2. Losses at the gene ends were 0 bases for V and 4 bases for J; bases not matched to a gene: 13. CDR3 length: 18 residues. Germline lookup yields CDR1 MNHEY and CDR2 SVGEGT.

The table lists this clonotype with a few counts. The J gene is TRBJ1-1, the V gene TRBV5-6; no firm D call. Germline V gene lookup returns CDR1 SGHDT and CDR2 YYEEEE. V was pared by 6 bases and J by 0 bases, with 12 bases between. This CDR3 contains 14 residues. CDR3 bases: TGTGCCAGCAACTTTGTGACCATGAACACTGAAGCTTTCTTT. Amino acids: CASNFVTMNTEAFF.

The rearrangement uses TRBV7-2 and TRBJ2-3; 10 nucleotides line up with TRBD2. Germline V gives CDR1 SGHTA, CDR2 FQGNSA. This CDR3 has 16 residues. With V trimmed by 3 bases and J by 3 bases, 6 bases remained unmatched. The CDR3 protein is CASSFLAGGRTDTQYF. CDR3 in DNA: TGTGCCAGCAGCTTTTTAGCGGGAGGCAGGACAGATACGCAGTATTTT.

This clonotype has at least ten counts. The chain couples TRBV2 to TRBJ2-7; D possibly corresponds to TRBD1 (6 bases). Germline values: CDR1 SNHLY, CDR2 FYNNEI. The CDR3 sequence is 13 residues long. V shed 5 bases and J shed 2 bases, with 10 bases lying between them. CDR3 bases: TGTGCCAGCAGTACGGACAGAGCCTACGAGCAGTACTTC. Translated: CASSTDRAYEQYF.

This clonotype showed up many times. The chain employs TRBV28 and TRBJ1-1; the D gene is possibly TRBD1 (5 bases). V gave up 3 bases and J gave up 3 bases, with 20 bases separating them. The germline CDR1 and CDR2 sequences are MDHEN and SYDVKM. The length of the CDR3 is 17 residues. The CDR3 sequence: CASSLYPGDGDYTEAFF. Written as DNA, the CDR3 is TGTGCCAGCAGTTTGTACCCTGGGGACGGGGATTACACTGAAGCTTTCTTT.

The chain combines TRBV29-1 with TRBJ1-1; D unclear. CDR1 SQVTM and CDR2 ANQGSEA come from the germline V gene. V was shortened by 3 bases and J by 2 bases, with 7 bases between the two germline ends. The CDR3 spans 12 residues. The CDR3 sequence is CSVEAINTEAFF. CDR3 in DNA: TGCAGCGTTGAGGCGATCAACACTGAAGCTTTCTTT.

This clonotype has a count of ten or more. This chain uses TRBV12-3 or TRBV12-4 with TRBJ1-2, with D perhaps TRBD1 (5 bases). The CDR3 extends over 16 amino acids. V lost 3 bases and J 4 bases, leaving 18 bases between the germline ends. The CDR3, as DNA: TGTGCCAGCAGTTTTCGTCGGGGGGGGGGGAGCTATGGCTACACCTTC. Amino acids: CASSFRRGGGSYGYTF.

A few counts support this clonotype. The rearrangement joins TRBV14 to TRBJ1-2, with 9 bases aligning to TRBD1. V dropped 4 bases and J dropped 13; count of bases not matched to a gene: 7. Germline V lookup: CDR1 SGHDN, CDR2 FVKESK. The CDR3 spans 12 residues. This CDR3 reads CASSPGQGKVTF. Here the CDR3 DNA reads TGTGCCAGCAGCCCCGGACAGGGGAAGGTCACCTTC. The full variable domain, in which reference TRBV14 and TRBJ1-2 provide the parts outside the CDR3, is EAGVTQFPSHSVIEKGQTVTLRCDPISGHDNLYWYRRVMGKEIKFLLHFVKESKQDESGMPNNRFLAERTGGTYSTLKVQPAELEDSGVYFCASSPGQGKVTFGSGTRLTVV.

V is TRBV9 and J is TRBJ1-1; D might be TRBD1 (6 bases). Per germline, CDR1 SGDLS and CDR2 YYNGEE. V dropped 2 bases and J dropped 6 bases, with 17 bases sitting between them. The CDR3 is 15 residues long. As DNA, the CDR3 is TGTGCCAGCAGCGTCAAGTTATTAGGACAGTCTGAAGCTTTCTTT. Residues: CASSVKLLGQSEAFF. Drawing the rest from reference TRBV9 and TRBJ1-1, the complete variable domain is DSGVTQTPKHLITATGQRVTLRCSPRSGDLSVYWYQQSLDQGLQFLIQYYNGEERAKGNILERFSAQQFPDLHSELNLSSLELGDSALYFCASSVKLLGQSEAFFGQGTRLTVV.

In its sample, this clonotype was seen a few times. The CDR3 loop is CASSRTSDTYEQYF. CDR3 in DNA: TGTGCCAGTAGCAGGACTAGCGATACCTACGAGCAGTACTTC. V gene TRBV19 combines with J gene TRBJ2-7, with 9 bases that match TRBD2. V shed 6 bases and J 2 bases; nucleotides not matched to a gene: 5. There are 14 residues in the CDR3. CDR1 is LNHDA, CDR2 SQIVND, per germline (reference sequence).

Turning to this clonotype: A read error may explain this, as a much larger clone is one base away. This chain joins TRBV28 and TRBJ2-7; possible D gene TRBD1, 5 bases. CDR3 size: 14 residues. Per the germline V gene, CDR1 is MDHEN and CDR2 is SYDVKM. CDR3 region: CASSYRTYSYEQHF. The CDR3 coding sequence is TGTGCCAGCAGTTACCGGACATATTCCTACGAGCAGCACTTC.

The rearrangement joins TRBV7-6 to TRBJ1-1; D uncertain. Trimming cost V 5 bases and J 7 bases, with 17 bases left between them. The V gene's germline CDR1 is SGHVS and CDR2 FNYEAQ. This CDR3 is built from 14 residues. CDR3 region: CASSRVSVGNEAFF. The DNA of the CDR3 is TGTGCCAGCAGCCGAGTTTCCGTGGGCAATGAAGCTTTCTTT.